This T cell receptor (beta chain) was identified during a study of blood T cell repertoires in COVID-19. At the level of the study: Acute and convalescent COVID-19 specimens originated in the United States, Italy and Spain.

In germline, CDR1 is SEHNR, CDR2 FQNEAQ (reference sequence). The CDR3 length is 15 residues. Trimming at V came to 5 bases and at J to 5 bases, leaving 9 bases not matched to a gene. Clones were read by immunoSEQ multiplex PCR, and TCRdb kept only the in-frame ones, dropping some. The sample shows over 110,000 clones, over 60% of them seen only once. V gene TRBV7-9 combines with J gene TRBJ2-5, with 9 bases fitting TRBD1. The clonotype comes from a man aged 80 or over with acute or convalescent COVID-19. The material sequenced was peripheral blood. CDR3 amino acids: CASSTSQGAWETQYF. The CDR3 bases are TGTGCCAGCAGCACCTCACAGGGGGCTTGGGAGACCCAGTACTTC.